The 19 T cell receptor beta chains below were found in one sample sequenced in a study of technical replicates of blood from a handful of donors. The repertoire was sequenced with immunoSEQ multiplex PCR; TCRdb's copy has only in-frame clones and lacks some. The sample yields around 83,000 clones, under 95% seen once. The sample comprised T cells isolated from PBMCs. These receptors all come from a human donor in good health.

The chain carries TRBV10-3 and TRBJ2-3; 11 positions match TRBD2. V lost 4 bases, J lost 3 bases, and 12 bases stayed unmatched. Germline V gene lookup returns CDR1 ENHRY and CDR2 SYGVKD. The length of the CDR3 is 18 residues. CDR3 nucleotides: TGTGCCATCAGTGGTAGCGGGGGGGCCCGTCTCCTGACAGATACGCAGTATTTT. Translation gives CAISGSGGARLLTDTQYF.

The chain combines TRBV25-1 with TRBJ1-2, with D uncertain. The germline V gene has CDR1 MGHDK and CDR2 SYGVNS. CDR3 size: 13 residues. V lost 5 bases to trimming and J lost 5 bases, with 12 bases between them. The CDR3 DNA reads TGTGCCAGCAGTTGGGGAGCGGGTTATGGCTACACCTTC. Its translation: CASSWGAGYGYTF.

This chain joins TRBV28 and TRBJ1-3, with D perhaps TRBD1 (6 bases). V lost 0 bases and J lost 0, with 12 bases in between. The CDR3 has 17 amino acids. Germline V CDR1 and CDR2: MDHEN, SYDVKM. The CDR3 is CASSLWGTRSSGNTIYF. The CDR3 nucleotides read TGTGCCAGCAGTTTATGGGGGACACGGAGCTCTGGAAACACCATATATTTT.

This chain joins TRBV28 and TRBJ1-1, with no clear D. CDR3 length: 16 residues. The germline gives CDR1 MDHEN, CDR2 SYDVKM. V was pared by 2 bases and J by 1 base, with 14 bases between. The CDR3 DNA sequence: TGTGCCAGCAGTTTAGACCTCCAAGCGAGGAACACTGAAGCTTTCTTT. The encoded protein is CASSLDLQARNTEAFF.

This clone was recorded only once. V gene TRBV5-1 combines with J gene TRBJ2-7, with TRBD2 matching over 8 bases. Germline trimming cut 4 bases from V and 0 bases from J; bases unmatched to any gene: 12. Germline assignment: CDR1 SGHRS and CDR2 YFSETQ. CDR3 length: 17 amino acids. CDR3 in amino acids: CASSRVLLAGSSYEQYF. CDR3 nucleotide sequence: TGCGCCAGCAGCAGGGTACTCTTAGCGGGAAGCTCCTACGAGCAGTACTTC.

This clone appeared a few times. The J gene is TRBJ2-2, the V gene TRBV7-6; a possible D gene is TRBD2 (6 bases). Trimming removed 0 bases at V and 0 bases at J, with 8 bases between. This CDR3 has 16 residues. CDR1 is SGHVS and CDR2 is FNYEAQ in the germline V gene. The DNA for the CDR3 is TGTGCCAGCAGCTTAGCCTCGGGAGCGAACACCGGGGAGCTGTTTTTT. This encodes CASSLASGANTGELFF.

V is TRBV28 and J is TRBJ2-2; D possibly corresponds to TRBD2 (6 bases). Germline CDR1 is MDHEN and CDR2 is SYDVKM. V lost 8 bases and J 6 bases, leaving 13 bases between the germline ends. There are 13 residues in the CDR3. The CDR3 protein is CASGGTGAGELFF. CDR3 coding DNA: TGTGCCAGCGGGGGGACTGGAGCCGGGGAGCTGTTTTTT.

The chain carries TRBV14 and TRBJ2-7; D call uncertain. The V end was cut by 0 bases, the J end by 1 base, with 13 bases between. The V gene's germline CDR1 is SGHDN and CDR2 FVKESK. This CDR3 contains 16 residues. The CDR3 protein is CASSQDFSLRSYEQYF. Written as DNA, the CDR3 is TGTGCCAGCAGCCAAGATTTCAGTCTGAGGTCCTACGAGCAGTACTTC.

V and J are TRBV5-1 and TRBJ1-4, with D possibly being TRBD1 (6 bases). The length of the CDR3 is 14 residues. Germline lookup yields CDR1 SGHRS and CDR2 YFSETQ. Trimming took off 0 bases at V and 7 bases at J, with 10 bases between the two ends. CDR3 in amino acids: CASSLGQGSEKLFF. The CDR3 DNA sequence: TGCGCCAGCAGCTTGGGGCAGGGGAGTGAAAAACTGTTTTTT. Filled out from reference TRBV5-1 and TRBJ1-4, the complete variable domain reads KAGVTQTPRYLIKTRGQQVTLSCSPISGHRSVSWYQQTPGQGLQFLFEYFSETQRNKGNFPGRFSGRQFSNSRSEMNVSTLELGDSALYLCASSLGQGSEKLFFGSGTQLSVL.

V and J are TRBV5-1 and TRBJ2-1; 10 nucleotides line up with TRBD2. V was clipped by 0 bases and J by 0 bases; unmatched bases: 9. Germline V gene sequence: CDR1 SGHRS, CDR2 YFSETQ. This CDR3 has 19 residues. The CDR3: CASSLVGTSASGSYNEQFF. For the CDR3, the DNA is TGCGCCAGCAGCTTGGTTGGGACTAGCGCATCGGGCTCCTACAATGAGCAGTTCTTC. Looking up the rest from reference TRBV5-1 and TRBJ2-1 gives the full variable domain: KAGVTQTPRYLIKTRGQQVTLSCSPISGHRSVSWYQQTPGQGLQFLFEYFSETQRNKGNFPGRFSGRQFSNSRSEMNVSTLELGDSALYLCASSLVGTSASGSYNEQFFGPGTRLTVL.

Turning to this clone: One junction end does not reproduce the germline sequence, and a read error may be involved. V usage is TRBV7-2 and J usage is TRBJ1-1; D gene unclear. CDR1 is SGHTA and CDR2 is FQGNSA in the germline V gene. The CDR3 is made up of 12 amino acids. CDR3 in DNA: TGTGCCAGCAGCTTCCCCCCCCGCCCCGGTGTCTTT. Translation: CASSFPPRPGVF.

The J gene is TRBJ2-6, the V gene TRBV7-9; possibly TRBD1 for D (5 bases). Trimming cost V 2 bases and J 17 bases, with 25 bases left between them. The CDR3 totals 16 residues. Germline assignment: CDR1 SEHNR and CDR2 FQNEAQ (reference sequence). CDR3 sequence: CASSLMGSGASQPMTF. DNA for the CDR3: TGTGCCAGCAGCTTAATGGGGTCTGGGGCCAGTCAACCTATGACTTTC.

This clone was seen more than once but under ten times. This chain links TRBV6-1 with TRBJ1-1; D is uncertain. The V end lost 8 bases, the J end lost 4 bases, and 14 bases lay between the germline ends. This CDR3 is built from 13 residues. Looked up from germline, CDR1 is MNHNS and CDR2 is SASEGT. CDR3 DNA sequence: TGTGCCAGCGTTTGGAGGGTTGGCACTGAAGCTTTCTTT. This sequence encodes CASVWRVGTEAFF.

The chain joins TRBV4-1 to TRBJ2-5, with 7 positions matching TRBD1. V lost 4 bases, J lost 0 bases, and 11 bases stayed unmatched. The CDR3 length is 17 residues. The germline CDR1 and CDR2 sequences are MGHRA and YSYEKL. The CDR3 loop is CASSRTPGQRYQETQYF. The CDR3 region has the DNA TGCGCCAGCAGCCGAACTCCGGGACAGCGATACCAAGAGACCCAGTACTTC.

The chain joins TRBV28 to TRBJ2-7, with 7 nucleotides matching TRBD2. This CDR3 has 16 residues. The germline gives CDR1 MDHEN, CDR2 SYDVKM. The V gene end was trimmed by 2 bases and the J gene end by 0 bases; junction bases not matched to a gene: 7. In nucleotides, the CDR3 is TGTGCCAGCAGTTTACTCAGGCTAGCGGACTCCTACGAGCAGTACTTC. Translated, it gives CASSLLRLADSYEQYF.

This chain connects TRBV18 to TRBJ2-4; possibly TRBD1 for D (5 bases). The CDR3 extends over 15 amino acids. Germline V CDR1 and CDR2: KGHSH, LQKENI. The germline V and J ends were trimmed by 6 bases and 3 bases, with 15 bases remaining between them. The CDR3 loop is CASSSPWGFKNIQYF. The CDR3 DNA sequence: TGTGCCAGCTCCTCGCCTTGGGGCTTCAAAAACATTCAGTACTTC.

This clone has just one count. The chain couples TRBV7-8 to TRBJ2-5; 10 nucleotides align to TRBD2. CDR1 and CDR2 (germline): SGHVS, FQNEAQ. This CDR3 spans 19 amino acids. The J segment lost 5 bases and the V segment lost 0 bases, leaving 15 bases of the junction unmatched. In DNA, the CDR3 is TGTGCCAGCAGCTTAGCGAGGGTCTCTAGCGGGAGAGTGAAGGAGACCCAGTACTTC. Translated, it gives CASSLARVSSGRVKETQYF.

The chain employs TRBV9 and TRBJ1-6, with no clear D. The CDR3 is 13 amino acids. The germline V and J ends were trimmed by 0 bases and 8 bases, with 6 bases remaining between them. The germline gives CDR1 SGDLS, CDR2 YYNGEE. CDR3 in amino acids: CASSVAQYSPLHF. The CDR3, as DNA: TGTGCCAGCAGCGTAGCTCAGTATTCACCCCTCCACTTT. Complete variable domain (other parts from reference TRBV9 and TRBJ1-6): DSGVTQTPKHLITATGQRVTLRCSPRSGDLSVYWYQQSLDQGLQFLIQYYNGEERAKGNILERFSAQQFPDLHSELNLSSLELGDSALYFCASSVAQYSPLHFGNGTRLTVT.

The chain links TRBV29-1 to TRBJ2-7; no clear D. Germline CDR1 reads SQVTM; CDR2 reads ANQGSEA. There are 13 residues in the CDR3. V lost 3 bases to trimming and J lost 3 bases, with 12 bases between them. DNA of the CDR3: TGCAGCGTTGAGTTAACGGGTATCTACGAGCAGTACTTC. Its translation is CSVELTGIYEQYF.